This T cell receptor beta chain was obtained from a study of blood T cell repertoires in COVID-19 (dated by TCRdb to about 2020). Notes on the research overall: Samples covering the acute and convalescent phases of COVID-19 were provided by collaborators in the United States, Italy and Spain. The material from the prospective study consisted of cDNA or gDNA derived from T cells, B-cell-depleted T cells, or PBMCs. Subjects who had been exposed to COVID-19, were actively infected with it, or had recovered from it provided the deeply sampled blood TCRbeta repertoires that made up the dataset. A freely available public database, intended as a resource for researchers studying the immune response to SARS-CoV-2, is where the repertoires were released. The samples were drawn from two sources: the first 160 participants of the ongoing ImmuneRACE study, and some 1,300 subjects contributed by 6 global collaborators. Sample metadata almost always included a de-identified subject ID, COVID-19 status, age in years and sex. Where available, HLA class I and class II types were taken from metadata supplied by the sample provider and were not determined by assay-based typing.

The immunoSEQ Assay, a bias-controlled multiplex PCR, was used to amplify TCRbeta CDR3 regions from genomic DNA. The original methods were these. The number of nucleated cells in each sample was estimated by amplification of reference gene primers within the assay. To quantify the absolute abundance of each unique TCRbeta CDR3 rearrangement, sequence reads were collapsed and filtered. For each sample, productive Simpson clonality was calculated as the square root of Simpson's diversity index over productive rearrangements. TCRdb carries this immuneACCESS record with in-frame sequences only. Its versions omit some clonotypes, under half of them owing to an unresolved V gene in the studies checked, with the rest unexplained. The DNA was the basis for D and trimming; V, J and clone size are from that table. This sample has some 73,000 clones in its table, and approximately 85% of those were observed once. The ten top clones hold approximately 35% of the sample.

With respect to this clone: Its recognized antigen is unknown. Nothing much larger sits one base from this clone, and base qualities are not available.

The collaborating institutions used their own protocols to collect whole blood in K2EDTA tubes. For TCRbeta analysis, collaborator samples were shipped as frozen whole blood, as isolated PBMCs, or as DNA extracted from either sample type. The CDR3 sequence holds 15 residues, the cysteine and phenylalanine included. The retained sequence is limited to the CDR3, 45 bases, with the frame set at the first base. The germline V gene (reference sequence) supplies CDR1 DFQATT and CDR2 SNEGSKA. Here V drops 3 bases and J drops 4 bases, and the junction holds 8 bases not matched to any gene. What the research found in general, with its limitations: The quantity of clinical and demographic metadata differed by source and by participant and was supplied without curation.

Sequencing was performed on peripheral blood. This receptor was obtained from a woman aged 80 or over with active or convalescent COVID-19. The V and J genes are TRBV20-1 and TRBJ1-1, and 10 junctional nucleotides match TRBD1. The DNA sequence reads TGCAGTGCTAGTGGGACAGGGGAGGGTCGCACTGAAGCTTTCTTT. This translates into CSASGTGEGRTEAFF.